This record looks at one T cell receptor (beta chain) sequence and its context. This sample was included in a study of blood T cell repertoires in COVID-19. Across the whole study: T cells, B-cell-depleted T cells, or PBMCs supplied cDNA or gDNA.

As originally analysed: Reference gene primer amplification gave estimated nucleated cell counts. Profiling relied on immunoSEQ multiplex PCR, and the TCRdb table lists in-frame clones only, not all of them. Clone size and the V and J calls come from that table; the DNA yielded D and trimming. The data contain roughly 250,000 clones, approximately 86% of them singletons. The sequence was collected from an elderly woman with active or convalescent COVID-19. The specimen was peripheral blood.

The CDR3 reads CASTLTGRYEKLFF. The CDR3 DNA reads TGTGCCAGCACCCTGACAGGGAGGTATGAAAAACTGTTTTTT. The rearrangement joins TRBV28 to TRBJ1-4, with 7 bases aligning to TRBD1. This CDR3 has 14 amino acids. V lost 7 bases, J lost 6 bases, and 8 bases stayed unmatched. CDR1 MDHEN and CDR2 SYDVKM come from the germline V gene.